A selection of T cell receptor beta chains follows, all from one sample in a study of blood T cell repertoires in COVID-19. Generated by immunoSEQ multiplex PCR, the TCRdb table keeps only in-frame clones and is missing some. The table lists 450,000 to 500,000 clones, approximately 86% of them singletons. The material sequenced was PBMCs or T cells enriched from blood (not recorded which). These receptors were obtained from a woman aged 55-69 years who had recovered from COVID-19. CDR3s include the opening cysteine and the closing phenylalanine or tryptophan. A D gene is named only where the DNA matches it firmly. Size is omitted from some rows. Given values are once, few, many or a class for expanded clones.

abundance	d_gene	j_gene	v_gene	CDR3aa	CDR3nt
.	TRBD2	TRBJ2-1	TRBV5-1	CASKISGGHNEQFF	TGCGCCAGCAAGATTAGCGGGGGACACAATGAGCAGTTCTTC
few	TRBD1	TRBJ1-2	TRBV4-2	CASGEDRGRAHGYTF	TGTGCCAGCGGAGAGGACAGGGGGCGCGCGCATGGCTACACCTTC
.	.	TRBJ1-2	TRBV19	CASRENRAQNYGYTF	TGTGCCAGTAGGGAGAACAGGGCCCAGAACTATGGCTACACCTTC
.	.	TRBJ1-6	TRBV19	CASSITGSNSPLHF	TGTGCCAGTAGTATCACAGGGAGTAATTCACCCCTCCACTTT
.	TRBD2	TRBJ2-1	TRBV18	CASSPGLSRNEQFF	TGTGCCAGCTCACCGGGACTATCGCGTAATGAGCAGTTCTTC
.	TRBD1	TRBJ1-5	TRBV5-1	CASSLAGGYNQPQHF	TGCGCCAGCAGCTTGGCAGGGGGATACAATCAGCCCCAGCATTTT
.	TRBD1	TRBJ1-1	TRBV10-1	CASKGDRSTEAFF	TGCGCCAGCAAGGGGGACAGGAGCACTGAAGCTTTCTTT
.	.	TRBJ1-6	TRBV6-5	CASRWAYSPLHF	TGTGCCAGCAGATGGGCATATTCACCCCTCCACTTT
.	.	TRBJ2-7	TRBV5-5	CASSFLDSSYEQYF	TGTGCCAGCAGCTTCCTGGACAGCTCCTACGAGCAGTACTTC
once	.	TRBJ1-2	TRBV2	CASSVPGVGYGYTF	TGTGCCAGCAGTGTACCAGGGGTAGGTTATGGCTACACCTTC
once	.	TRBJ1-5	TRBV29-1	CSVPRVGNQPQHF	TGCAGCGTCCCCAGGGTTGGCAATCAGCCCCAGCATTTT
.	.	TRBJ2-5	TRBV5-1	CASSANSFQETQYF	TGCGCCAGCAGCGCAAACAGCTTCCAAGAGACCCAGTACTTC
.	TRBD1	TRBJ1-1	TRBV14	CASSHPDRLAEAFF	TGTGCCAGCAGCCACCCGGACAGGCTTGCTGAAGCTTTCTTT
once	TRBD1	TRBJ1-1	TRBV13	CASSLGQGSTEAFF	TGTGCCAGCAGCTTAGGACAGGGGAGTACTGAAGCTTTCTTT
.	TRBD2	TRBJ2-5	TRBV5-1	CASSSGSGGSETQYF	TGCGCCAGCAGTTCGGGTAGCGGGGGTAGTGAGACCCAGTACTTC
.	.	TRBJ2-5	TRBV29-1	CSVEEQRIQETQYF	TGCAGCGTTGAAGAGCAGCGGATCCAAGAGACCCAGTACTTC
once	.	TRBJ2-7	TRBV5-1	CASSPTGYYEQYF	TGCGCCAGCAGCCCAACAGGGTATTACGAGCAGTACTTC
.	TRBD1	TRBJ1-2	TRBV6-2/TRBV6-3	CASSYPPGQGTTGYTF	TGTGCCAGCAGTTACCCACCGGGACAGGGAACCACTGGCTACACCTTC
.	.	TRBJ1-3	TRBV7-9	CASSSRTIVGNTIYF	TGTGCCAGCAGCTCCCGGACAATCGTTGGAAACACCATATATTTT
.	.	TRBJ2-1	TRBV11-2	CASSLGVFADTSYNEQFF	TGTGCCAGCAGCTTAGGCGTATTCGCGGACACCTCCTACAATGAGCAGTTCTTC
once	TRBD1	TRBJ2-3	TRBV7-2	CASSSSGTAVTDTQYF	TGTGCCAGCAGCTCGTCCGGGACAGCCGTCACAGATACGCAGTATTTT
.	.	TRBJ2-1	TRBV2	CASSERGSSYNEQFF	TGTGCCAGCAGTGAACGAGGGAGCTCCTACAATGAGCAGTTCTTC
once	TRBD1	TRBJ1-4	TRBV27	CASSPTRQGGEANEKLFF	TGTGCCAGCAGTCCGACCCGACAGGGAGGAGAAGCTAATGAAAAACTGTTTTTT
.	TRBD2	TRBJ2-3	TRBV2	CASSGTSGGTDTQYF	TGTGCCAGCAGTGGGACTAGCGGGGGCACAGATACGCAGTATTTT
.	TRBD1	TRBJ1-6	TRBV30	CAWSSAGQGNSSPLHF	TGTGCCTGGAGTTCCGCCGGACAGGGGAATTCTTCACCCCTCCACTTT
.	TRBD2	TRBJ2-7	TRBV6-5	CASRNSGVYEQYF	TGTGCCAGCAGAAATAGCGGGGTTTACGAGCAGTACTTC
once	TRBD2	TRBJ2-1	TRBV4-1	CASSPMGGTYNEQFF	TGCGCCAGCAGCCCCATGGGGGGGACCTACAATGAGCAGTTCTTC
.	TRBD2	TRBJ2-1	TRBV30	CAWSVKGLAIGVQFF	TGTGCCTGGAGTGTTAAGGGACTAGCGATCGGGGTGCAGTTCTTC
.	TRBD1	TRBJ1-3	TRBV18	CASSVDRVSGNTIYF	TGTGCCAGCTCCGTGGACAGGGTGTCTGGAAACACCATATATTTT
.	TRBD1	TRBJ1-5	TRBV5-8	CASSPTGGDLSNQPQHF	TGTGCCAGCAGCCCGACAGGGGGTGACCTTAGCAATCAGCCCCAGCATTTT
.	.	TRBJ1-2	TRBV7-2	CASSLFGGGGYGYTF	TGTGCCAGCAGCTTATTTGGGGGAGGGGGCTATGGCTACACCTTC
many	TRBD2	TRBJ2-7	TRBV7-2	CASSVSGGTYEQYF	TGTGCCAGCAGCGTTAGCGGGGGGACTTACGAGCAGTACTTC
few	.	TRBJ1-2	TRBV24-1	CATRKPQGGYTF	TGTGCCACCAGGAAACCGCAGGGGGGCTACACCTTC
.	TRBD2	TRBJ2-1	TRBV5-1	CASSYRLAGYNEQFF	TGCGCCAGCAGCTACAGACTAGCCGGCTACAATGAGCAGTTCTTC
.	TRBD1	TRBJ2-1	TRBV15	CATDRSGGAEQFF	TGTGCCACCGACAGATCAGGGGGCGCTGAGCAGTTCTTC
.	.	TRBJ2-1	TRBV20-1	CSATVVNEQFF	TGCAGTGCCACGGTCGTCAATGAGCAGTTCTTC
.	.	TRBJ1-6	TRBV25-1	CASSRGLDSPLHF	TGTGCCAGCAGCAGGGGTTTGGATTCACCCCTCCACTTT
.	.	TRBJ1-2	TRBV12-5	CASGLVVVGQGYGYTF	TGTGCTAGTGGTTTGGTAGTCGTAGGGCAGGGCTATGGCTACACCTTC
once	.	TRBJ1-2	TRBV5-1	CASSLGQNYGYTF	TGCGCCAGCAGCTTGGGCCAGAACTATGGCTACACCTTC
few	.	TRBJ2-5	TRBV2	CASSTRTQETQYF	TGTGCCAGCAGTACCCGGACTCAAGAGACCCAGTACTTC
.	.	TRBJ1-2	TRBV29-1	CSVEGAYGYTF	TGCAGCGTTGAAGGGGCTTATGGCTACACCTTC
.	TRBD1	TRBJ1-1	TRBV27	CASSPDRGRLNTEAFF	TGTGCCAGCAGCCCCGACAGGGGGCGGCTGAACACTGAAGCTTTCTTT
.	.	TRBJ1-1	TRBV5-5	CASSLQGNTEAFF	TGTGCCAGCAGCTTGCAGGGGAACACTGAAGCTTTCTTT
.	.	TRBJ2-7	TRBV11-2	CASTVIKGVLLTYEQYF	TGTGCCAGCACCGTAATTAAGGGGGTTTTACTAACCTACGAGCAGTACTTC
.	TRBD1	TRBJ2-2	TRBV6-5	CASSRQGASTGELFF	TGTGCCAGCAGTAGACAGGGGGCGAGCACCGGGGAGCTGTTTTTT